This T cell receptor (beta chain) came from a study of T-cell memory formation after mild COVID-19. Study observations and caveats: Several responding clones turned up in pre-infection memory, indicating that cross-reactive memory may have taken part. There was a balanced CD4/CD8 profile in clones contracting day 15 to 85, and later expanders leaned CD4+. Proof of SARS-CoV-2 specificity was absent for the second-wave clones that crested on day 37.

TCRdb fed the 5' RACE reads into MiXCR, producing one record per CDR3 protein. There are 470,000 or so distinct CDR3 sequences in the sample; approximately 18% occur only once, and about 22% lies in the top ten. Germline values: CDR1 SGHTA, CDR2 FQGNSA. This CDR3 comprises 14 residues. Trimming stripped 2 bases from V and 4 bases from J, with 11 bases between. This clonotype was picked up many times. Antigen unknown. Sequenced material: PBMCs or a T cell subset sorted from them (not recorded which). The clonotype was recovered from a man aged 18 to 29 who had mild COVID-19 (a few samples of this study predate the infection). Cell type and time point are not known. The rearrangement joins TRBV7-2 to TRBJ1-2; weak D call: TRBD1 (6 bases). Here the CDR3 DNA reads TGTGCCAGCAGCTTACGGGGGGCTGGCTATGGCTACACCTTC. Translation gives CASSLRGAGYGYTF.